One sample yielded the 10 T cell receptor beta chains listed below, sequenced in a study of OX40 agonist ivuxolimab in advanced cancers. TCRdb's copy holds only in-frame clones and misses some; the assay was immunoSEQ multiplex PCR. The sample records about 53,000 clones, roughly 84% being singletons. Sequenced here: CD4+ or CD8+ T cells sorted from blood, sampled in a trial of the OX40 agonist ivuxolimab. The receptors were gathered from an adult with an advanced solid tumor such as melanoma, head and neck, liver or kidney cancer.

The chain joins TRBV15 to TRBJ2-7, with D perhaps matching TRBD1 (8 bases). The CDR3 spans 15 residues. V was trimmed by 0 bases and J by 6 bases, leaving 15 bases between them. Germline V gene lookup returns CDR1 LNHNV and CDR2 YYDKDF (reference sequence). The CDR3 sequence: CATSREAQGGLEQYF. The CDR3 bases are TGTGCCACCAGCAGAGAAGCACAGGGGGGGCTCGAGCAGTACTTC.

This clone was seen more than once but under ten times. The V gene is TRBV19, the J gene TRBJ1-1, with a weak D call TRBD1 (5 bases). The V end was cut by 2 bases, the J end by 5 bases, with 18 bases between. The CDR3 runs to 16 residues. In germline, CDR1 is LNHDA, CDR2 SQIVND (reference sequence). For the CDR3, the DNA is TGTGCCAGTAGTATATCCGGGGGAAGGGTTCAAACTGAAGCTTTCTTT. Its protein product is CASSISGGRVQTEAFF.

The V call is TRBV29-1, the J call TRBJ2-4; D could derive from TRBD1 or TRBD2 (5 bases each). Germline V gene lookup returns CDR1 SQVTM and CDR2 ANQGSEA. Trimming took off 5 bases at V and 6 bases at J, with 11 bases between the two ends. The CDR3 is made up of 12 amino acids. The CDR3 loop reads CSVLSGTNIQYF. In DNA, the CDR3 is TGCAGCGTTCTCAGTGGGACAAACATTCAGTACTTC.

This clone was counted once. J is TRBJ2-2 and V is TRBV19; 12 bases are shared with TRBD1. Germline loops: CDR1 LNHDA, CDR2 SQIVND (reference sequence). After removal of 6 bases from V and 5 bases from J, the junction contained 7 bases not matched to a gene. CDR3 length: 16 residues. CDR3: CASSTGTGGYTGELFF. The CDR3 bases are TGTGCCAGTAGCACCGGGACAGGGGGCTATACCGGGGAGCTGTTTTTT.

This clone was seen just once. V gene TRBV28 combines with J gene TRBJ1-3, with a tentative D call TRBD1 (6 bases). Per the germline V gene, CDR1 is MDHEN and CDR2 is SYDVKM. The V and J ends lost 9 bases and 4 bases respectively, with 19 bases between them. There are 15 residues in the CDR3. This CDR3 reads CASRSGAARGNTIYF. CDR3 nucleotides: TGTGCCAGTCGTTCAGGGGCCGCAAGAGGAAACACCATATATTTT.

This chain uses TRBV19 with TRBJ2-3, with 8 bases identical to TRBD2. This CDR3 has 16 residues. V trimming: 7 bases; J trimming: 5 bases; junction bases outside the gene matches: 14. Germline assignment: CDR1 LNHDA and CDR2 SQIVND (reference sequence). The CDR3 nucleotides are TGTGCCAGTACCCAACAAGCGGGAGTTTCGGTAGATACGCAGTATTTT. The encoded protein is CASTQQAGVSVDTQYF.

The chain employs TRBV6-6 and TRBJ2-3; 10 bases line up with TRBD2. The germline V gene has CDR1 MNHNY and CDR2 SVGAGI (reference sequence). The J segment lost 4 bases and the V segment lost 6 bases, leaving 7 bases of the junction unmatched. The CDR3 is 15 residues long. DNA for the CDR3: TGTGCCAGCAGCCTAAGCGGGAGGGGGGCAGATACGCAGTATTTT. It specifies CASSLSGRGADTQYF.

This chain joins TRBV7-9 and TRBJ2-3; TRBD2 agrees at 9 bases. V trimming: 3 bases; J trimming: 0 bases; junction bases outside the gene matches: 4. This CDR3 is built from 16 residues. CDR1 is SEHNR, CDR2 FQNEAQ, per germline (reference sequence). CDR3 sequence: CASSFLAGISTDTQYF. The CDR3 nucleotides are TGTGCCAGCAGCTTCCTAGCGGGGATTAGCACAGATACGCAGTATTTT.

The chain links TRBV28 to TRBJ1-5, with D possibly TRBD1 on 6 matching bases. Germline V CDR1 and CDR2: MDHEN, SYDVKM. Trimming left V 6 bases short and J 0 bases short, with 12 bases between. The CDR3 is 15 residues long. CDR3: CASRGTGNSNQPQHF. The CDR3 DNA reads as TGTGCCAGCAGGGGTACAGGGAATAGCAATCAGCCCCAGCATTTT.

DNA of the CDR3: TGCGCCAGCAGTGGATTCCTAGCGGGAGGGATCGATGAGCAGTTCTTC. It is translated as CASSGFLAGGIDEQFF. V usage is TRBV10-1 and J usage is TRBJ2-1; 12 bases agree with TRBD2. The junction had 9 bases not matched to a gene; V was cut back by 4 bases and J by 8 bases. Germline loops: CDR1 WNHNN, CDR2 SYGVQD (reference sequence). The CDR3 is made up of 16 amino acids.